The subject of this entry is one TCR beta chain. Antigen unknown. Time point reported: pretreatment peripheral blood. The authors spiked synthetic TCR analog templates into each PCR. TCRdb's table, derived via immunoSEQ multiplex PCR, lists solely in-frame clones and lacks some. Of about 85,000 clones in the sample, more than 70% are singletons; the top ten hold under 15%. V was cut by 3 bases and J by 3 bases, with 16 bases left in between. Germline CDR1 and CDR2: MNHEY and SMNVEV (reference sequence). This CDR3 contains 16 residues. This entry belongs to a study of PD-L1 blockade in urothelial cancer. At the level of the study: Prior chemotherapy in patients spanned 0 to 3 regimens. The median T cell count in blood samples was some 140,000.

Study-wide findings and caveats: Larger 3-week expansion of tumor-associated blood clones was seen in durable-benefit patients.

The specimen was PBMCs, collected around atezolizumab (anti-PD-L1) treatment. The chain recombines TRBV27 with TRBJ2-3, with a weak D call TRBD2 (5 bases). This receptor was obtained from a man aged 55 to 70 with urothelial cancer. CDR3 region: CASSLRGLGRTDTQYF. CDR3 DNA: TGTGCCAGCAGTTTGCGCGGGTTGGGGAGAACAGATACGCAGTATTTT.